Below are 18 T cell receptor beta chains sequenced from a single sample in a study of cytomegalovirus exposure and HLA in healthy donors. Use of 60 Vbeta and 13 Jbeta primers characterized the PCR. Assay: immunoSEQ multiplex PCR; the TCRdb copy retains only in-frame clones and omits some. This listing includes about 87,000 clones. Sequencing input: PBMCs. These receptors all stem from a man aged 50 to 59 in good health and CMV-seropositive.

The V call is TRBV25-1, the J call TRBJ1-2; no clear D gene. The CDR3 is made up of 11 amino acids. CDR1 is MGHDK, CDR2 SYGVNS, per germline. The V and J ends lost 3 bases and 6 bases respectively, with 5 bases between them. In DNA form, the CDR3 reads TGTGCCAGCAGTGAGTGGCATGGCTACACCTTC. It encodes CASSEWHGYTF.

The J gene is TRBJ2-7, the V gene TRBV25-1, with D perhaps TRBD2 (7 bases). Germline V gene lookup returns CDR1 MGHDK and CDR2 SYGVNS. The CDR3 runs 16 residues. Trimming cost V 1 base and J 2 bases, with 15 bases left between them. CDR3: CASSEWGGRLTYEQYF. The CDR3 bases are TGTGCCAGCAGTGAATGGGGGGGGCGGCTCACCTACGAGCAGTACTTC.

The chain has TRBV6-5 and TRBJ1-1; TRBD1 aligns across 7 bases. V trimming: 2 bases; J trimming: 11 bases; junction bases outside the gene matches: 14. This CDR3 region has 15 residues. The germline V gene has CDR1 MNHEY and CDR2 SVGAGI. The CDR3: CASSYDRAQGKQAFF. CDR3 bases: TGTGCCAGCAGTTACGACAGGGCCCAGGGCAAGCAGGCTTTCTTT.

J is TRBJ1-4 and V is TRBV6-1; maybe TRBD1 (6 bases). Germline V gene data show CDR1 as MNHNS and CDR2 as SASEGT. There are 13 residues in the CDR3. The V end was cut by 6 bases, the J end by 6 bases, with 11 bases between. CDR3 sequence: CASSRTGYEKLFF. CDR3 sequence (DNA): TGTGCCAGCAGCCGTACAGGGTATGAAAAACTGTTTTTT.

The chain employs TRBV5-5 and TRBJ2-7; TRBD2 aligns across 10 bases. Trimming at V came to 4 bases and at J to 4 bases, leaving 11 bases not matched to a gene. The CDR3 covers 16 residues. CDR1 and CDR2 (germline): SGHKS, YYEKEE (reference sequence). CDR3 DNA: TGTGCCAGCAGCCGGGGGGCTAGCGGGAGTTATTACGAGCAGTACTTC. It specifies CASSRGASGSYYEQYF.

The rearrangement joins TRBV6-5 to TRBJ1-1; D is unresolved. Germline V gene sequence: CDR1 MNHEY, CDR2 SVGAGI. The V gene lost 6 bases and the J gene lost 8 bases, with 13 bases spanning the gap. The CDR3 extends over 12 amino acids. DNA for the CDR3: TGTGCCAGCAGCCCCTCCGGCAGGGAAGCTTTCTTT. Encoded protein: CASSPSGREAFF.

This CDR3 is CASRNSGSDHNEQFF. In DNA form, the CDR3 reads TGTGCCAGCAGGAATAGCGGGAGCGATCACAATGAGCAGTTCTTC. The V and J genes are TRBV7-9 and TRBJ2-1; TRBD2 matches at 9 bases. V lost 6 bases to trimming and J lost 5 bases; unmatched junction nucleotides: 8. The V gene's germline CDR1 is SEHNR and CDR2 FQNEAQ (reference sequence). The CDR3 extends over 15 amino acids. Based on the CDR3 plus reference TRBV7-9 and TRBJ2-1, the full variable domain is DTGVSQNPRHKITKRGQNVTFRCDPISEHNRLYWYRQTLGQGPEFLTYFQNEAQLEKSRLLSDRFSAERPKGSFSTLEIQRTEQGDSAMYLCASRNSGSDHNEQFFGPGTRLTVL.

The chain uses TRBV4-3 and TRBJ1-1; tentative D call: TRBD1 (5 bases). V dropped 1 base and J dropped 0 bases, with 15 bases sitting between them. This CDR3 is built from 17 residues. Germline CDR1 is LGHNA and CDR2 is YSLEER. The CDR3 loop is CASSQVARRDLNTEAFF. As DNA, the CDR3 is TGCGCCAGCAGCCAAGTCGCCCGGCGGGACTTGAACACTGAAGCTTTCTTT.

The V gene is TRBV18, the J gene TRBJ2-7; 8 bases agree with TRBD2. The CDR3 consists of 16 residues. CDR1 and CDR2 (germline): KGHSH, LQKENI. Losses at the gene ends were 4 bases for V and 1 base for J; bases not matched to a gene: 9. CDR3 region: CASSRNPSGLSYEQYF. The CDR3 coding sequence is TGTGCCAGCTCACGAAATCCTAGCGGGCTTTCCTACGAGCAGTACTTC.

The rearrangement links TRBV15 to TRBJ2-4; 10 bases match TRBD1. The germline gives CDR1 LNHNV, CDR2 YYDKDF (reference sequence). This CDR3 spans 17 amino acids. Trimming removed 1 base from V and 3 bases from J; junction bases left unmatched: 6. In DNA form, the CDR3 reads TGTGCCACCAGCAGAGCCGGACAGGGGGGGGTCAAAAACATTCAGTACTTC. Residues: CATSRAGQGGVKNIQYF.

The chain joins TRBV30 to TRBJ2-6; 7 bases align to TRBD1. The CDR3 totals 15 residues. The V gene's germline CDR1 is GTSNPN and CDR2 SVGIG (reference sequence). The V segment lost 4 bases and the J segment 0 bases; nucleotides outside the gene matches: 3. The CDR3 DNA reads TGTGCCTGGACTGCAGGGGGCTCTGGGGCCAACGTCCTGACTTTC. Its protein is CAWTAGGSGANVLTF.

This chain joins TRBV29-1 and TRBJ1-1; TRBD1 matches 9 bases. Trimming removed 8 bases from V and 4 bases from J; junction bases left unmatched: 11. The CDR3 totals 14 residues. From germline, CDR1 is SQVTM and CDR2 ANQGSEA. The CDR3 DNA is TGCAGCTCGAGAGAACAGGGGGCGAGCACTGAAGCTTTCTTT. This gives the protein CSSREQGASTEAFF.

The chain carries TRBV5-1 and TRBJ1-2; perhaps TRBD1 as D (5 bases). Germline CDR1 is SGHRS and CDR2 is YFSETQ. This CDR3 is built from 15 residues. V was cut by 0 bases and J by 0 bases, with 9 bases left in between. The CDR3 region is CASSLGQTSNYGYTF. The CDR3 coding sequence is TGCGCCAGCAGCTTGGGACAGACTTCTAACTATGGCTACACCTTC.

The V and J genes are TRBV4-1 and TRBJ2-1; TRBD2 agrees at 8 bases. V lost 0 bases and J lost 2; bases outside the gene matches: 12. This CDR3 spans 19 amino acids. Germline values: CDR1 MGHRA, CDR2 YSYEKL. CDR3 loop: CASSQDGNLLSGAYNEQFF. CDR3 in DNA: TGCGCCAGCAGCCAAGATGGGAACTTACTTAGCGGGGCCTACAATGAGCAGTTCTTC.

The chain has TRBV10-1 and TRBJ2-1; D perhaps matches TRBD2 (5 bases). Germline CDR1 WNHNN, CDR2 SYGVQD (reference sequence). The CDR3 covers 15 residues. Between the trimmed V and J ends, which lost 1 base and 2 bases, there was a span of 9 bases. Here the CDR3 reads CASSECKAAYNEQFF. CDR3 nucleotides: TGCGCCAGCAGTGAGTGTAAAGCGGCCTACAATGAGCAGTTCTTC.

The chain is built from TRBV7-9 and TRBJ1-1, with D uncertain. The CDR3 extends over 13 amino acids. V was shortened by 7 bases and J by 2 bases, with 11 bases between the two germline ends. Germline V gene data show CDR1 as SEHNR and CDR2 as FQNEAQ (reference sequence). The CDR3 coding sequence is TGTGCCAGCATCCTAACCGGTAACACTGAAGCTTTCTTT. This gives the protein CASILTGNTEAFF.

V gene TRBV7-9 combines with J gene TRBJ2-5; D perhaps matches TRBD2 (7 bases). The CDR3 is 14 amino acids. Per the germline V gene, CDR1 is SEHNR and CDR2 is FQNEAQ (reference sequence). V was cut by 0 bases and J by 9 bases, with 14 bases left in between. The DNA for the CDR3 is TGTGCCAGCAGCTTAGCAGGAGTAGGGGGGGCCCAGTACTTC. Translated: CASSLAGVGGAQYF.

The rearrangement links TRBV4-3 to TRBJ2-1; a weak D match, TRBD2 (5 bases). CDR1 is LGHNA, CDR2 YSLEER, per germline. V lost 1 base and J 1 base, leaving 14 bases between the germline ends. The CDR3 covers 17 residues. CDR3 sequence (DNA): TGCGCCAGCAGCCAAGCGCGGGTCCATCGTTCCTACAATGAGCAGTTCTTC. This codes for CASSQARVHRSYNEQFF.